The 16 T cell receptor beta chains below come from one sample, sequenced in a study of T cell responses to AZD1222 COVID-19 vaccine. Assay: immunoSEQ multiplex PCR; the TCRdb copy retains only in-frame clones and omits some. The data contain some 200,000 clones, 80% to 95% of them seen just once; the ten biggest clones take up 0.95% to 1.1%. Sequenced here: peripheral blood, sampled 28 days after the second AZD1222 dose. The receptors come from an adult who received the AZD1222 COVID-19 vaccine.

The V and J genes are TRBV15 and TRBJ1-1, with D maybe TRBD1 (5 bases). Germline CDR1 and CDR2: LNHNV and YYDKDF (reference sequence). This CDR3 has 15 residues. The V gene lost 0 bases and the J gene lost 3 bases, with 11 bases spanning the gap. In DNA form, the CDR3 reads TGTGCCACCAGCAGAGATACGGGGGGGGACACTGAAGCTTTCTTT. Translation gives CATSRDTGGDTEAFF. The full variable domain, with the rest looked up from reference TRBV15 and TRBJ1-1, is DAMVIQNPRYQVTQFGKPVTLSCSQTLNHNVMYWYQQKSSQAPKLLFHYYDKDFNNEADTPDNFQSRRPNTSFCFLDIRSPGLGDTAMYLCATSRDTGGDTEAFFGQGTRLTVV.

This clone was counted a single time. This chain joins TRBV7-9 and TRBJ2-3, with 11 bases fitting TRBD2. Trimming removed 5 bases from V and 3 bases from J; junction bases left unmatched: 4. This CDR3 has 15 residues. Germline V gives CDR1 SEHNR, CDR2 FQNEAQ (reference sequence). CDR3 nucleotides: TGTGCCAGCAGCAGTAGCGGGGGGGCGACAGATACGCAGTATTTT. This sequence encodes CASSSSGGATDTQYF.

The chain combines TRBV27 with TRBJ2-7, with D perhaps matching TRBD1 (7 bases). The CDR3 is 16 residues long. The ends were cut back, 4 bases at V and 3 bases at J, with 19 bases in the middle. The germline V gene encodes CDR1 MNHEY and CDR2 SMNVEV (reference sequence). The CDR3 sequence: CASSSLEGAKLYEQYF. The CDR3, as DNA: TGTGCCAGCAGTTCCTTGGAGGGGGCAAAACTCTACGAGCAGTACTTC.

This rearrangement joins TRBV5-1 to TRBJ1-5; TRBD1 aligns across 7 bases. V lost 4 bases, J lost 4 bases, and 5 bases stayed unmatched. Germline V gene lookup returns CDR1 SGHRS and CDR2 YFSETQ. This CDR3 spans 14 amino acids. CDR3 in DNA: TGCGCCAGCAGCACGGGACAGCGGAATCAGCCCCAGCATTTT. Residues: CASSTGQRNQPQHF.

The chain is built from TRBV2 and TRBJ2-5, with TRBD1 matching 7 bases. The germline gives CDR1 SNHLY, CDR2 FYNNEI. J gave up 5 bases and V 6 bases, and 12 bases lay outside the gene matches. The CDR3 totals 15 residues. In DNA form, the CDR3 reads TGTGCCAGCAGGGCCCGGGACAGACAGAGGGAGACCCAGTACTTC. Protein sequence: CASRARDRQRETQYF.

Comment on this clone: The junction does not match germline at one end; this may be a read error. The rearrangement joins TRBV2 to TRBJ1-5; D unclear. CDR3 size: 8 residues. CDR1 SNHLY and CDR2 FYNNEI come from the germline V gene. The CDR3 nucleotides are TGTGCCGGACGGGTCCTTTATTTT. Protein product: CAGRVLYF.

This clone has just one count. The chain is built from TRBV7-5 and TRBJ1-5; no DNA check was done on the table's D call, TRBD1. TRBV7-5 counts as a pseudogene. This CDR3 contains 18 residues. DNA for the CDR3: TGTGTCAGAAGCTCAGATAACCTCAGGGGTCCTAGCAATCAGCCCCAGCATTTT. Its protein product is CVRSSDNLRGPSNQPQHF.

This clone was recorded only once. J is TRBJ1-2 and V is TRBV12-3 or TRBV12-4; TRBD1 matches at 9 bases. The V segment lost 5 bases and the J segment 4 bases; nucleotides outside the gene matches: 2. The CDR3 runs to 13 residues. As DNA, the CDR3 is TGTGCCAGCAGTCGGACAGGGGCCTATGGCTACACCTTC. This translates into CASSRTGAYGYTF.

This chain joins TRBV28 and TRBJ1-2; D not certain. The germline CDR1 and CDR2 sequences are MDHEN and SYDVKM. Trimming removed 3 bases at V and 8 bases at J, with 4 bases between. CDR3 length equals 10 residues. This chain's CDR3 is CASSFEGYTF. The CDR3, as DNA: TGTGCCAGCAGTTTTGAAGGCTACACCTTC.

The V call is TRBV6-1, the J call TRBJ1-1; D is ambiguous. The CDR3 is made up of 15 amino acids. The germline V and J ends were trimmed by 3 bases and 4 bases, with 15 bases remaining between them. Germline values: CDR1 MNHNS, CDR2 SASEGT. As DNA, the CDR3 is TGTGCCAGCAGTGAGGTAGGACGCGCCGGCACTGAAGCTTTCTTT. Translation gives CASSEVGRAGTEAFF.

The rearrangement uses TRBV6-6 and TRBJ2-1, with 7 nucleotides matching TRBD1. V gave up 6 bases and J gave up 2 bases; unmatched junction bases: 10. The CDR3 is 16 residues long. The V gene's germline CDR1 is MNHNY and CDR2 SVGAGI (reference sequence). The CDR3 is CASRTLAGTAYNEQFF. DNA for the CDR3: TGTGCCAGCAGGACTCTAGCCGGGACAGCCTACAATGAGCAGTTCTTC.

This clone was seen once. This chain joins TRBV28 and TRBJ2-7; 11 positions agree with TRBD2. Germline trimming cut 0 bases from V and 6 bases from J; bases unmatched to any gene: 10. Germline-derived CDR1 and CDR2 are MDHEN and SYDVKM. The CDR3 is made up of 17 amino acids. CDR3 residues: CASSLWVLAGGPGEQYF. CDR3 nucleotide sequence: TGTGCCAGCAGTTTATGGGTCCTAGCGGGGGGTCCGGGCGAGCAGTACTTC.

The chain carries TRBV6-1 and TRBJ1-2, with 8 positions matching TRBD1. Germline CDR1 and CDR2: MNHNS and SASEGT. This CDR3 has 16 amino acids. With 1 base clipped from V and 4 bases from J, the junction kept 8 bases outside the gene matches. The CDR3 bases are TGTGCCAGCAGTGAAGGGCCCGGGACAGGCCCCTATGGCTACACCTTC. Residues: CASSEGPGTGPYGYTF.

The chain recombines TRBV28 with TRBJ1-2; unclear D gene. Germline CDR1 MDHEN, CDR2 SYDVKM. The CDR3 length is 12 residues. V was trimmed by 6 bases and J by 8 bases, leaving 13 bases between them. DNA of the CDR3: TGTGCCAGCAGCCGTCGGACGAGGGGCTACACCTTC. Amino acid sequence: CASSRRTRGYTF.

CDR3 residues: CASSMPRGSETQYF. The CDR3 DNA reads as TGTGCCAGTAGTATGCCCCGGGGGTCAGAGACCCAGTACTTC. The chain couples TRBV19 to TRBJ2-5; D is perhaps TRBD2 (6 bases). The CDR3 length is 14 residues. V lost 3 bases to trimming and J lost 4 bases, with 12 bases between them. Germline loops: CDR1 LNHDA, CDR2 SQIVND (reference sequence).

DNA for the CDR3: TGTGCCAGCAGCTTAGACGGAAACCCTAACTATGGCTACACCTTC. Translated: CASSLDGNPNYGYTF. The chain uses TRBV7-9 and TRBJ1-2; D remains ambiguous. This CDR3 region has 15 residues. V was pared by 1 base and J by 0 bases, with 9 bases between. From germline, CDR1 is SEHNR and CDR2 FQNEAQ (reference sequence).